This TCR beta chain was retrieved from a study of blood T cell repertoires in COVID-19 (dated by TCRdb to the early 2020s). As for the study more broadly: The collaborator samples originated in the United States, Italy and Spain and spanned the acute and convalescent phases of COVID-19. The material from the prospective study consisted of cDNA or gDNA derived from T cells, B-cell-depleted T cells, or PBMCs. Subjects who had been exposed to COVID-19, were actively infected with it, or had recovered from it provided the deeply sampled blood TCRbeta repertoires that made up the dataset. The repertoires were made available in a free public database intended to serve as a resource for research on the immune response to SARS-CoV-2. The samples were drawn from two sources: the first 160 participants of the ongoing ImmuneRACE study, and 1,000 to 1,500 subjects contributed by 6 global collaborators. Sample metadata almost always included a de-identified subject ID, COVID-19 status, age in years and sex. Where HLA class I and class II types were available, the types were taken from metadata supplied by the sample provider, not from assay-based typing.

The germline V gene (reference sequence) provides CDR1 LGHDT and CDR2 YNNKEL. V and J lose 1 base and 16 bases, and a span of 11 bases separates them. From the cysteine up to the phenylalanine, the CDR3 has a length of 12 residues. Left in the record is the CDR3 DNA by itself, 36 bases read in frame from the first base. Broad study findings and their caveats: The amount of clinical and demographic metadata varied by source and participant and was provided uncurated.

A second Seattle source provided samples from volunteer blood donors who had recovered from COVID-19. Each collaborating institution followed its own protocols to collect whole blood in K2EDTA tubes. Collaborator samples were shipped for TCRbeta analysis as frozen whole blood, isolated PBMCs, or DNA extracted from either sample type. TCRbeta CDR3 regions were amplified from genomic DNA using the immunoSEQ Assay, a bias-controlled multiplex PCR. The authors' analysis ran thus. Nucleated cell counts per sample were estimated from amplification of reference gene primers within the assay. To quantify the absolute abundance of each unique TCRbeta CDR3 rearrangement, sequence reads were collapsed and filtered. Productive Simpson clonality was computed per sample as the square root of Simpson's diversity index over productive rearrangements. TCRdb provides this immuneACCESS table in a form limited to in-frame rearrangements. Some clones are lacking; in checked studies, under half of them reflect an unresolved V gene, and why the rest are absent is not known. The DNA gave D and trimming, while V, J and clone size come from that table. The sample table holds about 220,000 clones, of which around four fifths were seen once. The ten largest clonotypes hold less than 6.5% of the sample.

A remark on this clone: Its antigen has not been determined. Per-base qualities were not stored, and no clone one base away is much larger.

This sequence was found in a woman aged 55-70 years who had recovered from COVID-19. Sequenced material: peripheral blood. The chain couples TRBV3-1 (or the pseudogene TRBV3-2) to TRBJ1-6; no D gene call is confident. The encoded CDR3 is CASSQGGAGLHF. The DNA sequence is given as TGTGCCAGCAGCCAAGGTGGCGCAGGTCTCCACTTT.